Listed below are T cell receptor beta chains from one sample, sequenced in a study of blood T cells in healthy people across ages. TCRdb itself ran the 5' RACE reads through MiXCR, one entry per CDR3 protein. The repertoire holds 780,000 or so distinct CDR3 sequences, with just over 55% as singletons. What was sequenced was blood. Receptors were obtained from a man in his forties in good health. The CDR3 runs from the conserved cysteine through the conserved F or W. A D gene is named only where the DNA matches it firmly. A row's size may be missing; if present it is once, few, many or a size class.

V gene	J gene	D gene	clone size	CDR3 protein	CDR3 DNA
TRBV6-5	TRBJ2-7	NA	NA	CASSYGREQYF	TGTGCCAGCAGTTATGGCCGCGAGCAGTACTTC
TRBV29-1	TRBJ2-5	NA	NA	CSVDMGGPETQYF	TGCAGCGTTGATATGGGGGGACCAGAGACCCAGTACTTC
TRBV27	TRBJ2-1	NA	NA	CASSLFSFSVASSRNEQFF	TGTGCCAGCAGTTTATTCAGTTTTAGTGTGGCTAGCAGCCGCAATGAGCAGTTCTTC
TRBV9	TRBJ1-2	NA	NA	CASTKTGSADYGYTF	TGTGCCAGCACCAAAACGGGGAGCGCTGACTATGGCTACACCTTC
TRBV4-3	TRBJ1-4	NA	NA	CASSQETGHEKLFF	TGCGCCAGCAGCCAAGAAACAGGGCACGAAAAACTGTTTTTT
TRBV5-8	TRBJ2-3	TRBD1	NA	CASSLDRGTDAQYF	TGTGCCAGCAGCTTGGACAGGGGAACAGATGCGCAGTATTTT
TRBV30	TRBJ2-6	TRBD1	once	CAWSVFSGRGPDSGANVLTF	TGTGCCTGGAGTGTATTTTCGGGCAGGGGGCCGGACTCTGGGGCCAACGTCCTGACTTTC
TRBV12-3/TRBV12-4	TRBJ1-6	NA	NA	CASQREGEPLHF	TGTGCCAGCCAACGAGAGGGAGAACCCCTCCACTTT
TRBV29-1	TRBJ2-7	NA	few	CSAPRDGPYNEQYF	TGCAGCGCCCCTCGGGACGGGCCCTACAATGAGCAGTACTTC
TRBV20-1	TRBJ2-1	TRBD2	few	CSATPSGVSYNEQFF	TGCAGTGCTACGCCCAGCGGGGTCTCCTACAATGAGCAGTTCTTC
TRBV2	TRBJ1-1	NA	NA	CASSPTSGNMNTEAFF	TGTGCCAGCAGTCCCACTAGCGGGAACATGAACACTGAAGCTTTCTTT
TRBV7-3	TRBJ2-5	NA	NA	CASSGRVQETQYF	TGTGCCAGCAGCGGCAGGGTGCAAGAGACCCAGTACTTC
TRBV27	TRBJ1-5	NA	NA	CASSLRWGNNQPQHF	TGTGCCAGCAGTTTACGTTGGGGTAACAATCAGCCCCAGCATTTT
TRBV4-2	TRBJ1-6	NA	NA	CASSPERRTRNSPLHF	TGTGCCAGCAGTCCCGAGAGACGGACACGTAATTCACCCCTCCACTTT
TRBV29-1	TRBJ2-3	TRBD2	NA	CSVDSGRRTDTQYF	TGCAGCGTTGACAGCGGGAGGCGCACAGATACGCAGTATTTT
TRBV7-2	TRBJ2-2	NA	NA	CASSRSGGELFF	TGTGCCAGCAGCCGGAGCGGGGGGGAGCTGTTTTTT
TRBV25-1	TRBJ2-6	NA	NA	CASSESGSCVLTF	TGTGCCAGCAGCGAATCGGGCAGCTGTGTCCTGACTTTC
TRBV10-3	TRBJ2-1	NA	NA	CAIKTPKADKNNEQFF	TGTGCCATCAAAACCCCAAAGGCGGACAAAAACAATGAGCAGTTCTTC
TRBV11-2	TRBJ2-1	TRBD2	few	CASSLGLAGGDNEQFF	TGTGCCAGCAGTTTGGGACTAGCGGGGGGAGACAATGAGCAGTTCTTC
TRBV2	TRBJ1-5	NA	NA	CASRTWTGGGQPQHF	TGTGCCAGCAGAACATGGACGGGTGGTGGTCAGCCCCAGCATTTT
TRBV6-2/TRBV6-3	TRBJ2-5	NA	NA	CASKRQETQYF	TGTGCCAGCAAACGGCAAGAGACCCAGTACTTC
TRBV20-1	TRBJ2-7	NA	NA	CSARDPLRAPGEQYF	TGCAGTGCTAGAGATCCTTTGAGGGCGCCAGGGGAGCAGTACTTC
TRBV7-9	TRBJ1-2	NA	NA	CASSLTLPIANYGYTF	TGTGCCAGCAGCTTAACCCTACCTATAGCTAACTATGGCTACACCTTC
TRBV2	TRBJ2-5	NA	NA	CASSGRETQYF	TGTGCCAGCAGCGGACGGGAGACCCAGTACTTC
TRBV12-3/TRBV12-4	TRBJ1-2	NA	NA	CASDLTGNYGYTF	TGTGCCAGCGATTTAACGGGGAACTATGGCTACACCTTC
TRBV6-2/TRBV6-3	TRBJ1-2	NA	NA	CASSYSPSGGGGYTF	TGTGCCAGCAGTTACTCACCGTCCGGAGGAGGTGGCTACACCTTC
TRBV29-1	TRBJ2-1	NA	few	CSVAAKVGDEQFF	TGCAGCGTTGCGGCCAAGGTGGGGGATGAGCAGTTCTTC
TRBV6-5	TRBJ2-3	NA	few	CASRASWARTDTQYF	TGTGCCAGCAGGGCTTCGTGGGCCCGCACAGATACGCAGTATTTT
TRBV3-1	TRBJ2-1	NA	NA	CASSQDGVRGYNEQFF	TGTGCCAGCAGCCAAGACGGGGTTAGAGGATACAATGAGCAGTTCTTC
TRBV4-1	TRBJ1-6	TRBD1	NA	CASSQKQGGKDSPLHF	TGCGCCAGCAGCCAAAAACAGGGGGGAAAGGATTCACCCCTCCACTTT
TRBV18	TRBJ1-4	NA	NA	CASSPKFPSLNEKLFF	TGTGCCAGCTCACCTAAGTTCCCTTCACTAAATGAAAAACTGTTTTTT
TRBV10-2	TRBJ2-1	NA	NA	CASTLANYNEQFF	TGCGCCAGCACCTTAGCGAACTACAATGAGCAGTTCTTC
TRBV3-1	TRBJ2-5	NA	few	CASSQGWTPQETQYF	TGTGCCAGCAGCCAAGGTTGGACGCCCCAAGAGACCCAGTACTTC
TRBV7-9	TRBJ1-1	NA	NA	CASSLTPNTEAFF	TGTGCCAGTAGCTTAACGCCTAACACTGAAGCTTTCTTT
TRBV29-1	TRBJ1-1	NA	NA	CSVPGEAFF	TGCAGCGTCCCAGGTGAAGCTTTCTTT
TRBV4-1	TRBJ2-5	NA	NA	CASSQDGIRETQYF	TGCGCCAGCAGCCAAGACGGGATCCGGGAGACCCAGTACTTC
TRBV13	TRBJ2-7	NA	NA	CASSSQEPPYEQYF	TGTGCCAGCAGCTCCCAGGAGCCACCCTACGAGCAGTACTTC
TRBV6-1	TRBJ2-3	NA	few	CASTLADTQYF	TGTGCCAGCACCCTCGCAGATACGCAGTATTTT
TRBV29-1	TRBJ2-3	NA	NA	CSVEVQATDTQYF	TGCAGCGTTGAAGTACAGGCCACAGATACGCAGTATTTT
TRBV6-5	TRBJ2-7	TRBD2	once	CASSDAGLGNYEQYF	TGTGCCAGCAGTGATGCGGGACTAGGGAACTACGAGCAGTACTTC
TRBV5-1	TRBJ1-4	TRBD1	NA	CASSATGATNEKLFF	TGCGCCAGCAGCGCGACAGGGGCAACTAATGAAAAACTGTTTTTT
TRBV2	TRBJ2-6	NA	many	CASSEAWRSGANVLTF	TGTGCCAGCAGTGAGGCCTGGCGCTCTGGGGCCAACGTCCTGACTTTC
TRBV29-1	TRBJ2-5	TRBD1	NA	CSVNRAGQGDQETQYF	TGCAGCGTTAATAGGGCAGGACAGGGGGACCAAGAGACCCAGTACTTC
TRBV20-1	TRBJ1-5	TRBD1	few	CSARDFRDRGIVGNQPQHF	TGCAGTGCTAGAGATTTTAGGGACAGGGGGATCGTTGGCAATCAGCCCCAGCATTTT
TRBV20-1	TRBJ2-3	NA	many	CSALVRTDTQYF	TGCAGTGCCCTAGTCCGCACAGATACGCAGTATTTT
TRBV20-1	TRBJ2-3	TRBD2	NA	CSARNGRDTQYF	TGCAGTGCTAGAAACGGGAGGGATACGCAGTATTTT
TRBV6-5	TRBJ1-1	NA	NA	CASSYKYGAEAFF	TGTGCCAGCAGTTACAAATATGGGGCTGAAGCTTTCTTT